The clone carrying this TCR beta chain was observed a handful of times. These data come from a study of T cells after yellow fever vaccination. V was pared by 10 bases and J by 0 bases, with 7 bases between. Looked up from germline, CDR1 is MNHNS and CDR2 is SASEGT. This CDR3 is built from 11 residues. Via MiXCR, TCRdb re-called the 5' RACE reads, giving one row per CDR3 protein. The sample has some 350,000 distinct CDR3 sequences, approximately 4% seen once. Sequenced material: PBMCs, taken 5 days after the yellow fever booster vaccination. V and J are TRBV6-1 and TRBJ2-7; D is ambiguous. The sequence came from a young man who received the YFV17D yellow fever vaccine. Here the CDR3 reads CATTSSYEQYV. The CDR3 coding sequence is TGTGCCACAACTTCCTCCTACGAGCAGTACGTC.